This TCR beta chain was observed in a study of blood T cell repertoires in COVID-19. This clone occurred a few times. The CDR3 consists of 18 residues. CDR1 is SEHNR, CDR2 FQNEAQ, per germline (reference sequence). Germline trimming cut 6 bases from V and 5 bases from J; bases unmatched to any gene: 11. Here immunoSEQ multiplex PCR was the method, and the copy in TCRdb shows in-frame clones only, minus some. Of 310,000 or so clones detected, roughly 84% appear once; the ten largest clones hold 1%. The TCR comes from a man aged 45-65 years with active or convalescent COVID-19. The V gene is TRBV7-9, the J gene TRBJ1-6, with 12 bases aligning to TRBD1. The source material was peripheral blood. Here the CDR3 reads CASSYRDRGLQNNSPLHF. The DNA of the CDR3 is TGTGCCAGCAGTTACCGGGACAGGGGGCTGCAGAATAATTCACCCCTCCACTTT.